This T cell receptor beta chain was captured in a study of cytomegalovirus exposure and HLA in healthy donors. The study, taken as a whole, reports: Reportedly, TCR beta sequences accurately predicted HLA-A and HLA-B alleles in most subjects.

The PCR employed 60 Vbeta primers together with 13 Jbeta primers. Clones were sequenced by immunoSEQ multiplex PCR, and TCRdb holds only the in-frame ones, with some missing. The sample totals approximately 110,000 clones. Germline V gene lookup returns CDR1 MNHEY and CDR2 SVGAGI. V lost 1 base to trimming and J lost 6 bases, with 7 bases between them. The CDR3 is made up of 13 amino acids. Notes on this clone: The target antigen is unknown.

The material sequenced was PBMCs. The TCR was taken from a man aged 25-40 years in good health and CMV-seronegative. The genes are TRBV6-5 and TRBJ2-1; D unclear. For the CDR3, the DNA is TGTGCCAGCAGTTACTACTCGAGCAATGAGCAGTTCTTC. Translation gives CASSYYSSNEQFF.